This record concerns one T cell receptor (beta chain) sequence. What antigen it recognizes has not been identified. No clone much larger than this one lies a single base away; base qualities are absent. The sample belongs to a study of blood T cell repertoires in COVID-19 (dated by TCRdb to 2020 to 2022). For context, the study as a whole: Samples covering the acute and convalescent phases of COVID-19 were provided by collaborators in the United States, Italy and Spain. The material from the prospective study consisted of cDNA or gDNA derived from T cells, B-cell-depleted T cells, or PBMCs. The dataset comprised deeply sampled blood TCRbeta repertoires from subjects exposed to, actively infected with, or recovered from COVID-19. The repertoires were made available in a free public database intended to serve as a resource for research on the immune response to SARS-CoV-2. The samples were drawn from the first 160 participants of the ongoing ImmuneRACE study and from under 1,500 subjects provided by 6 global collaborators. A de-identified subject ID, COVID-19 status, age in years and sex were almost always included in the sample metadata. Where HLA class I and class II types were available, the types were taken from metadata supplied by the sample provider, not from assay-based typing. General conclusions and limits of the study: How much clinical and demographic metadata was included differed by source and by participant, and the metadata was provided uncurated.

In Seattle, one collaborating source enrolled patients while the infection was active and tracked those patients longitudinally over the course of disease. Each collaborating institution followed its own protocols to collect whole blood in K2EDTA tubes. Collaborator samples were shipped for TCRbeta analysis as frozen whole blood, isolated PBMCs, or DNA extracted from either sample type. TCRbeta CDR3 regions were amplified from genomic DNA by means of the immunoSEQ Assay, a bias-controlled multiplex PCR. The original methods were these. The number of nucleated cells in each sample was estimated from the amplification of reference gene primers within the assay. To quantify the absolute abundance of each unique TCRbeta CDR3 rearrangement, sequence reads were collapsed and filtered. For each sample, productive Simpson clonality was calculated as the square root of Simpson's diversity index across productive rearrangements. TCRdb mirrors the immuneACCESS table, restricted to in-frame sequences. Some clones are absent from its copies; in checked studies, under half trace to an unresolved V gene, and the reason for the others is unknown. V and J calls plus clone size are reproduced from that table; the DNA served to infer D and trimming. This sample holds fewer than 200,000 clones; 60% to 85% were observed only once. The leading ten clones occupy around 8.1% of the sample.

The receptor comes from a woman aged 55-70 years with COVID-19, enrolled during active disease. The specimen sequenced was peripheral blood.

This receptor carries the CDR3 CASSLSQGSYEQYF. The bases read TGTGCCAGCAGTTTATCCCAGGGCTCCTACGAGCAGTACTTC. The V and J segments used are TRBV28 and TRBJ2-7, with TRBD1 perhaps the D gene, on 5 matching bases. V loses 1 base, J loses 0 bases, and the germline ends lie 7 bases apart. There are 14 amino acids in the CDR3, from cysteine to phenylalanine inclusive. Just the 42-base CDR3 DNA is kept, in frame starting at base 1. CDR1 and CDR2 (MDHEN, SYDVKM) derive from the germline V gene.